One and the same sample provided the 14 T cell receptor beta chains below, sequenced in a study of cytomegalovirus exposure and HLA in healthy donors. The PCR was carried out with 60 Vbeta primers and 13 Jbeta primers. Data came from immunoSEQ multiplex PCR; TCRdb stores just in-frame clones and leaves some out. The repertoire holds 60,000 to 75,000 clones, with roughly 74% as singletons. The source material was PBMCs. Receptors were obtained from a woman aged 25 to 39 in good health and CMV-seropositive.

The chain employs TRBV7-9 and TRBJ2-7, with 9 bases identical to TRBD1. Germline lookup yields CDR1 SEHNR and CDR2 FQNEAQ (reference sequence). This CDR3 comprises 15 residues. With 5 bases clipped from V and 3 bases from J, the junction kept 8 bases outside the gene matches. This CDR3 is CASSHGQGLIYEQYF. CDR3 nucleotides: TGTGCCAGCAGCCACGGACAGGGGTTGATCTACGAGCAGTACTTC.

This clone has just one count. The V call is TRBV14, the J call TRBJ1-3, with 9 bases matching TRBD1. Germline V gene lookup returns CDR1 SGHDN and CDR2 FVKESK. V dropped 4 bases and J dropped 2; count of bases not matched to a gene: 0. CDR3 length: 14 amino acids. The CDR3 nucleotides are TGTGCCAGCAGCCGGACAGGGGCTGGAAACACCATATATTTT. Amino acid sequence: CASSRTGAGNTIYF.

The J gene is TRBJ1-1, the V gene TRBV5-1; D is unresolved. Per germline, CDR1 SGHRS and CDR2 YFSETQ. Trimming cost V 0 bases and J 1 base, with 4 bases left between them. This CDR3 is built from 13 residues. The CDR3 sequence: CASSLVRNTEAFF. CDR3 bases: TGCGCCAGCAGCTTGGTCAGGAACACTGAAGCTTTCTTT.

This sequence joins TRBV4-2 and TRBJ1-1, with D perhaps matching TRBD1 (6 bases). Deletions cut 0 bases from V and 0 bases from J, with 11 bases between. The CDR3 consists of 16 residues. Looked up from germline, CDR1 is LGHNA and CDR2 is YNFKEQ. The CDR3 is CASSQDRDKLNTEAFF. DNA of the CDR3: TGTGCCAGCAGCCAAGATAGGGACAAACTGAACACTGAAGCTTTCTTT.

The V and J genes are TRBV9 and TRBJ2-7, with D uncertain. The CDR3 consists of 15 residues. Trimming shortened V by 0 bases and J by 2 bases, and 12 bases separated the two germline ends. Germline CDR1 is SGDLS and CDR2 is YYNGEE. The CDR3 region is CASSVDYKVPYEQYF. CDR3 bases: TGTGCCAGCAGCGTAGACTACAAGGTACCCTACGAGCAGTACTTC.

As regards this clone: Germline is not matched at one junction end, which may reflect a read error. The CDR3: CASSRIPGTETRYF. The CDR3 coding sequence is TGTGCCAGCAGCCGCATACCGGGTACGGAGACCCGGTACTTC. The rearrangement uses TRBV7-3 and TRBJ2-5; D remains ambiguous. Looked up from germline, CDR1 is SGHTA and CDR2 is FQGTGA. The CDR3 has 14 residues.

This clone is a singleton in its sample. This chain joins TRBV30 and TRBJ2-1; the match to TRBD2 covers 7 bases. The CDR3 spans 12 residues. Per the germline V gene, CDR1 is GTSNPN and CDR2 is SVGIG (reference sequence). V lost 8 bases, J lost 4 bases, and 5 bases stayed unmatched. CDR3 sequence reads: CARGDWYNEQFF. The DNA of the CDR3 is TGTGCCCGGGGGGACTGGTACAATGAGCAGTTCTTC.

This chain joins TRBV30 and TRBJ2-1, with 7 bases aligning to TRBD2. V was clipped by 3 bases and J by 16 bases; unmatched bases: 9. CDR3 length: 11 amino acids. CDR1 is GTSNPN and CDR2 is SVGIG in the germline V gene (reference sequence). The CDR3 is CAWRESSGVFF. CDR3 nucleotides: TGTGCCTGGAGGGAATCTAGCGGTGTATTCTTC. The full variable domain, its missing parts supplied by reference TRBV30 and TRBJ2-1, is SQTIHQWPATLVQPVGSPLSLECTVEGTSNPNLYWYRQAAGRGLQLLFYSVGIGQISSEVPQNLSASRPQDRQFILSSKKLLLSDSGFYLCAWRESSGVFFGPGTRLTVL.

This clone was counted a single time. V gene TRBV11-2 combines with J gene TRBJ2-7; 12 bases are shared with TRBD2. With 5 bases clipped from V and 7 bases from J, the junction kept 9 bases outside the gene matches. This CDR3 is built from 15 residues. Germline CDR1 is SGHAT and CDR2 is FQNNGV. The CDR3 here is CASSPLAGGPGEQYF. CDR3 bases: TGTGCCAGCAGCCCCCTAGCGGGAGGGCCGGGGGAGCAGTACTTC.

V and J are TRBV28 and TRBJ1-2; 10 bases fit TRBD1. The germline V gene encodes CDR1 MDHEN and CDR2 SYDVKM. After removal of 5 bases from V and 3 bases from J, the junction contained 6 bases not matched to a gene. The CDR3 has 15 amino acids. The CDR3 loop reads CASSPGTGDHYGYTF. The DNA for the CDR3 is TGTGCCAGCAGTCCAGGGACAGGGGATCACTATGGCTACACCTTC.

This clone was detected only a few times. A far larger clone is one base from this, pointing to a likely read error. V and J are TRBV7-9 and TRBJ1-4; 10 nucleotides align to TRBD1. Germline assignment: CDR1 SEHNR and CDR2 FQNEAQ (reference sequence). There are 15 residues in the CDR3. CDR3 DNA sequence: TGTGCCAGCAGCTTCCTGGGACAGGGGAATGAAAAACTGTTGTTT. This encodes CASSFLGQGNEKLLF.

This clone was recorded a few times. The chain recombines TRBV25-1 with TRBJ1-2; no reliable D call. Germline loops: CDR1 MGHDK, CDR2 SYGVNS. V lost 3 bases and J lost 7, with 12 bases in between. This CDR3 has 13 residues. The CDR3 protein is CASSEPGSRGYTF. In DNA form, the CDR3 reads TGTGCCAGCAGTGAGCCAGGATCGCGTGGCTACACCTTC.

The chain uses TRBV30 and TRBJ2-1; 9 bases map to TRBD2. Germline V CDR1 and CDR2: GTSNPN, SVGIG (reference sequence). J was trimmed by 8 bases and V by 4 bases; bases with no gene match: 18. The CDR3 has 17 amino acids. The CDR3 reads CAWIGGEGGTSYYEQFF. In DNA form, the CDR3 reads TGTGCCTGGATTGGTGGGGAGGGCGGGACTAGCTATTATGAGCAGTTCTTC.

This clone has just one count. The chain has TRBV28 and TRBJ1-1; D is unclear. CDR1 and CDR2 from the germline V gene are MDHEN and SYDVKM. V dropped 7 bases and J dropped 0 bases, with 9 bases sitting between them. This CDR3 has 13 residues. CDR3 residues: CASTPRMNTEAFF. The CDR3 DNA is TGTGCCAGCACCCCTAGGATGAACACTGAAGCTTTCTTT.